This T cell receptor (beta chain) was found in a study of shared clonotypes between healthy human individuals. The wider study: Three plates were used per donor for CD4 naive, three for CD4 memory, two for CD8 naive and one for CD8 memory.

In the authors' workflow: In the immunoSEQ data, sequences were junction-only and lacked quality scores, so filtering differed. The data were produced by immunoSEQ multiplex PCR, yet TCRdb's version contains in-frame clones alone and is incomplete. V, J and clone size were drawn from that table, and D and trimming were deduced from the DNA. The table shows approximately 500,000 clones, with about 96% occurring only once. The V gene's germline CDR1 is MNHNY and CDR2 SVGAGI (reference sequence). Between the trimmed V and J ends, which lost 6 bases and 5 bases, there was a span of 14 bases. The CDR3 spans 14 residues. A word on this clone: The antigen is not known.

Study-level results: Clonotype sharing levels among donors were expected to vary with sequencing depth. Sharing across four donors was highest in naive CD4 (approximately 5%) and lowest in memory CD8 (0.4%).

This sequence originates from a woman in her twenties or thirties in good health. The chain employs TRBV6-6 and TRBJ2-1; D remains unclear. Source material: naive CD4+ T cells sorted from blood. Subset here: CD45RA+ positively selected. The CDR3 loop is CASRSRTSNNEQFF. CDR3 coding DNA: TGTGCCAGCAGGTCTAGGACGTCCAACAATGAGCAGTTCTTC.